This TCR beta chain was sequenced during a study of tumor-infiltrating lymphocytes in primary liver carcinoma. On the study more broadly: The study obtained roughly 3.5 to 8 million productive TCRbeta reads per sample, similar across tissue types.

The template, approximately 500 ng total RNA, yielded TCR beta cDNA made with a constant-region primer. What produced the TCR beta libraries was three nested multiplex PCR rounds using slightly modified ARM-PCR. Investigators reported that the first two PCR rounds, at approximately 11 cycles each, used TRBV1-TRBV30 forward primers with a C-beta reverse primer. TCRdb re-analysed the multiplex PCR reads in MiXCR, keeping a single row per CDR3 protein. The sample contains about 300,000 distinct CDR3 sequences, more than 55% of which appear only once. Germline V CDR1 and CDR2: MNHEY, SVGAGI. Trimming pared 6 bases from V and 0 bases from J, leaving 14 bases between. The CDR3 has 15 amino acids. Unsorted whole blood supplied the blood RNA, and germline DNA was isolated too. Regarding this clonotype: A much larger clone lies a single base off, so this may be a read error.

Sequencing was done on a sample of peripheral blood. The chain uses TRBV6-5 and TRBJ1-2; TRBD1 might be the D (5 bases). This receptor was identified in a man aged 35-49 years with primary liver carcinoma and hepatitis B virus infection. The CDR3 region is CASRAPGEANYGYTF. CDR3 DNA sequence: TGTGCCAGCAGGGCCCCGGGGGAGGCTAACTATGGCTACACCTTC.